The text below deals with one TCR beta chain. Some clones are missing from TCRdb's copy, which holds only in-frame ones; the method was immunoSEQ multiplex PCR. Among about 160,000 clones, over 85% were seen once, and the ten largest hold approximately 12%. The sample comes from a study of control samples from healthy donors and cancer patients. Germline loops: CDR1 SNHLY, CDR2 FYNNEI. The CDR3 consists of 13 residues. Trimming cost V 6 bases and J 5 bases, with 11 bases left between them. This receptor was identified in a man younger than 40 in good health. The J gene is TRBJ1-5, the V gene TRBV2; D gene ambiguous. The sequencing sample was made of blood. The CDR3 DNA sequence: TGTGCCAGCAGGAGGGATGAGGATCAGCCCCAGCATTTT. Protein product: CASRRDEDQPQHF.